These 9 T cell receptor beta chains were sequenced from one sample in a study of CD8 T cell repertoires and HIV-1 epitope variants. TCRdb's copy holds only in-frame clones and misses some; the assay was immunoSEQ multiplex PCR. The sample yields approximately 5,000 clones, roughly 69% seen once. No cognate antigen is known for these TCRs. The sequencing sample was made of cultured CD8+ T cells derived from PBMCs. These receptors all come from a male donor with HIV.

The chain uses TRBV28 and TRBJ2-2; D might be TRBD2 (7 bases). CDR3 length: 14 amino acids. The V end lost 5 bases, the J end lost 6 bases, and 13 bases lay between the germline ends. CDR1 is MDHEN and CDR2 is SYDVKM in the germline V gene. In DNA form, the CDR3 reads TGTGCCAGCAGTCTAGAGGGGGGGGCCGGGGAGCTGTTTTTT. Protein: CASSLEGGAGELFF.

This chain uses TRBV27 with TRBJ2-4; TRBD2 aligns across 14 bases. The trim removed 2 bases at V and 12 bases at J, leaving 3 bases unmatched. Germline CDR1 and CDR2: MNHEY and SMNVEV (reference sequence). This CDR3 spans 14 amino acids. This CDR3 reads CASSLGTSGSNQYF. In DNA form, the CDR3 reads TGTGCCAGCAGTTTAGGGACTAGCGGGAGTAATCAGTACTTC.

V is TRBV15 and J is TRBJ2-3; TRBD2 might be the D (7 bases). This CDR3 is built from 17 residues. V was shortened by 4 bases and J by 1 base, with 18 bases between the two germline ends. Germline lookup yields CDR1 LNHNV and CDR2 YYDKDF (reference sequence). The CDR3 coding sequence is TGTGCCACCAGCAACAAGGGGGGGTTATTCGGCACAGATACGCAGTATTTT. Translation gives CATSNKGGLFGTDTQYF.

The chain has TRBV6-5 and TRBJ2-7; TRBD1 matches 8 bases. The V and J ends lost 2 bases and 4 bases, in that order; junction bases with no gene match: 7. Germline V CDR1 and CDR2: MNHEY, SVGAGI. The CDR3 has 15 residues. In DNA form, the CDR3 reads TGTGCCAGCAGTTACGGGCAGGGGGCCAGTTACGAGCAGTACTTC. Protein product: CASSYGQGASYEQYF.

The rearrangement links TRBV19 to TRBJ1-2; D is perhaps TRBD1 (6 bases). CDR1 LNHDA and CDR2 SQIVND come from the germline V gene (reference sequence). V shed 0 bases and J shed 8 bases, with 10 bases lying between them. The CDR3 loop spans 13 amino acids. For the CDR3, the DNA is TGTGCCAGTAGTATAGATCACAGGGCCGGCTACACCTTC. Translating gives CASSIDHRAGYTF.

The chain joins TRBV7-2 to TRBJ1-4; 9 bases are shared with TRBD1. The ends lost 1 base at V and 3 bases at J; junction bases unmatched: 6. Germline assignment: CDR1 SGHTA and CDR2 FQGNSA. This CDR3 region has 17 residues. The DNA of the CDR3 is TGTGCCAGCAGCTTAGGTACAGGGGGCGCAGCTAATGAAAAACTGTTTTTT. Residues: CASSLGTGGAANEKLFF.

This rearrangement joins TRBV7-9 to TRBJ2-7; 10 bases are a match to TRBD2. V shed 1 base and J 6 bases; nucleotides not matched to a gene: 12. Germline lookup yields CDR1 SEHNR and CDR2 FQNEAQ (reference sequence). This CDR3 is 17 amino acids long. The CDR3 protein is CASSLGGPGTSAGEQYF. For the CDR3, the DNA is TGTGCCAGCAGCTTAGGCGGCCCCGGGACTAGCGCCGGCGAGCAGTACTTC.

The rearrangement links TRBV7-2 to TRBJ2-7; 10 bases match TRBD1. This CDR3 region has 15 residues. CDR1 SGHTA and CDR2 FQGNSA come from the germline V gene. With V trimmed by 5 bases and J by 5 bases, 9 bases remained unmatched. CDR3 in amino acids: CASSLRQGALHEQYF. The CDR3, as DNA: TGTGCCAGCAGCCTGCGACAGGGGGCCTTGCACGAGCAGTACTTC.

This rearrangement joins TRBV5-8 to TRBJ2-7; the match to TRBD1 covers 8 bases. In germline, CDR1 is SGHTS, CDR2 YDEGEE. This CDR3 contains 12 residues. V was clipped by 4 bases and J by 6 bases; unmatched bases: 3. Here the CDR3 reads CASSLGQGEQYF. The CDR3 DNA is TGTGCCAGCAGCCTTGGACAGGGCGAGCAGTACTTC.